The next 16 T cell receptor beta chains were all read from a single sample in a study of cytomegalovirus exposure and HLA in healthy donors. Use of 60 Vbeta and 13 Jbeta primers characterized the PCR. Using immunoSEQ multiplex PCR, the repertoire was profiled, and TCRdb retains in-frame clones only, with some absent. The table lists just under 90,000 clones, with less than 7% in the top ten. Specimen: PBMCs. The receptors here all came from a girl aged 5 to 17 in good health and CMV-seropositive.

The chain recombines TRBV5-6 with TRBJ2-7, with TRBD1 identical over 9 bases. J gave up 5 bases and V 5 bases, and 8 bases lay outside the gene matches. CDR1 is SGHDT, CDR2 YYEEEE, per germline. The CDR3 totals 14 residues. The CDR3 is CASSAGTGIHEQYF. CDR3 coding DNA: TGTGCCAGCAGTGCCGGGACAGGGATTCACGAGCAGTACTTC.

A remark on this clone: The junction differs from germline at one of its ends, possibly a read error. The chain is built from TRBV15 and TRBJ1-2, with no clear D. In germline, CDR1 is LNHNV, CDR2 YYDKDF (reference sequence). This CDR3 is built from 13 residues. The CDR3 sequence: CATSRGSASGRSF. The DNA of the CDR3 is TGTGCCACCAGCAGAGGATCGGCGTCAGGTCGGTCCTTC.

This chain's CDR3 is CSVSEVAGSYF. The CDR3, as DNA: TGCAGCGTCTCCGAGGTAGCGGGGTCGTATTTT. The rearrangement links TRBV29-1 to TRBJ2-3, with 8 bases aligning to TRBD2. This CDR3 has 11 residues. Germline CDR1 SQVTM, CDR2 ANQGSEA. After removal of 6 bases from V and 14 bases from J, the junction contained 10 bases not matched to a gene.

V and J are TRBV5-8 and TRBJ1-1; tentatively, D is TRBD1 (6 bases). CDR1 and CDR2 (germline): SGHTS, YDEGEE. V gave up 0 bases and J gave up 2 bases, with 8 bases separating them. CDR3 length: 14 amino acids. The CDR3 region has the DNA TGTGCCAGCAGCTTGGTTGGGGGCAACACTGAAGCTTTCTTT. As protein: CASSLVGGNTEAFF.

The CDR3 here is CASSDNSYEQYF. In nucleotides, the CDR3 is TGTGCCAGCAGCGACAACTCCTACGAGCAGTACTTC. The V gene is TRBV7-2, the J gene TRBJ2-7; no reliable D call. The germline V gene has CDR1 SGHTA and CDR2 FQGNSA. The CDR3 consists of 12 residues. The ends were cut back, 5 bases at V and 0 bases at J, with 5 bases in the middle.

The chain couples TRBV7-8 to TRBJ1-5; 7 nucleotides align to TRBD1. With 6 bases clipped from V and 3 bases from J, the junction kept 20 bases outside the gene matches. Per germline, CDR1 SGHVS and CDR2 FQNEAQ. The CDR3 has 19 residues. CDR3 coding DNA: TGTGCCAGCAGACTCACCGGGACAGCAAGCATCTTTTCCAATCAGCCCCAGCATTTT. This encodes CASRLTGTASIFSNQPQHF.

The CDR3 loop is CASSDRGGNHEQFF. The CDR3 bases are TGTGCCAGCAGCGACCGAGGGGGCAACCATGAGCAGTTCTTC. V usage is TRBV13 and J usage is TRBJ2-1; 7 bases map to TRBD1. The CDR3 consists of 14 residues. Germline V gene sequence: CDR1 PRHDT, CDR2 FYEKMQ (reference sequence). J gave up 8 bases and V 5 bases, and 9 bases lay outside the gene matches.

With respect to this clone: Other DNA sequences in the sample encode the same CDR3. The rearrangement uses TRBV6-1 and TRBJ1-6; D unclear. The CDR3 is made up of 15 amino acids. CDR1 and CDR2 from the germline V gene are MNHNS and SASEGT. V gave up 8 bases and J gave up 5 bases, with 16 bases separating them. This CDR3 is CASWEGGRNNSPLHF. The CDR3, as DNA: TGTGCCAGCTGGGAGGGAGGGAGGAATAATTCACCCCTCCACTTT.

The CDR3 region has the DNA TGTGCCAGCAGCTCAGGGGCCCACGAGCAGTACGTC. Its translation is CASSSGAHEQYV. V and J are TRBV11-2 and TRBJ2-7; possibly TRBD1 for D (6 bases). The V gene's germline CDR1 is SGHAT and CDR2 FQNNGV. The length of the CDR3 is 12 residues. V lost 4 bases to trimming and J lost 5 bases, with 9 bases between them.

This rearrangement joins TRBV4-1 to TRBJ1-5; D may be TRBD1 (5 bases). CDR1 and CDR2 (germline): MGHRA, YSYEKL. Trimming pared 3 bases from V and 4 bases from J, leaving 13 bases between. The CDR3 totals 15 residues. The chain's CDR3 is CASSQGGGGNQPQHF. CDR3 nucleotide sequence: TGCGCCAGCAGCCAGGGGGGGGGAGGTAATCAGCCCCAGCATTTT.

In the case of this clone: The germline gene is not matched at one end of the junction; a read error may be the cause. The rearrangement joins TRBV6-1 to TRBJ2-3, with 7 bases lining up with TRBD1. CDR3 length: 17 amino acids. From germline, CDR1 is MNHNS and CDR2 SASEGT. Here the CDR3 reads CASSETEATGITDKQYF. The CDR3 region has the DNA TGTGCCAGCAGTGAAACCGAGGCGACAGGGATCACAGATAAGCAGTATTTT.

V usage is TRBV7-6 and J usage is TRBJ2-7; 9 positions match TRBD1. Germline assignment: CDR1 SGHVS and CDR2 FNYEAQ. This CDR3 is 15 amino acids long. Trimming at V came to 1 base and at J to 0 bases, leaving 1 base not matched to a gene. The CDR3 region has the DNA TGTGCCAGCAGCTTAGGGACAGGGGCCTCCTACGAGCAGTACGTC. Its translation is CASSLGTGASYEQYV.

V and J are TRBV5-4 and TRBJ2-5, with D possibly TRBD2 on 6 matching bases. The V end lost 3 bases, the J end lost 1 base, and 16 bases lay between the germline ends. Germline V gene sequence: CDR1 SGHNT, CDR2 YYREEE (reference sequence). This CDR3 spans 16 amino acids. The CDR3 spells CASSWGVGGIQETQYF. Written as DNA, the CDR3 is TGTGCCAGCAGCTGGGGCGTGGGGGGAATCCAAGAGACCCAGTACTTC.

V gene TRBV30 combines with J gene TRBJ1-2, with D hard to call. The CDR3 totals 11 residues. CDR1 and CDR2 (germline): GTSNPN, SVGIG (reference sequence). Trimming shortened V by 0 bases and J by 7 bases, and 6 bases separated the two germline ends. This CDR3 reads CAWSVLSGYTF. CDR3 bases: TGTGCCTGGAGTGTCTTGAGTGGCTACACCTTC.

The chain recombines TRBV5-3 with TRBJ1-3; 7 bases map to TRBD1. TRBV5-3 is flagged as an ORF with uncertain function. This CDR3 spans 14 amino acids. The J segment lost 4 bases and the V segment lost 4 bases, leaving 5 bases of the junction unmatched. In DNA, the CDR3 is TGTGCCAGAAGCAGACAGGGTCAAGGAAACACCATATATTTT. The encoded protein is CARSRQGQGNTIYF.

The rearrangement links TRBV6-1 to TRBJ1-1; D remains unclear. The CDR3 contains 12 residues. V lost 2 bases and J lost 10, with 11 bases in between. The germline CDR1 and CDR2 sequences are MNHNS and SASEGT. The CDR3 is CASSEPGFRAFF. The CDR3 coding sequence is TGTGCCAGCAGTGAACCGGGTTTTAGAGCTTTCTTT.